These T cell receptor beta chains were read from a single sample in a study of vaccination and CD4 T cells after COVID-19. For these TCRs, the target antigens are not known. TCRdb reprocessed the PCR reads via MiXCR and lists one record per CDR3 protein. The profile shows roughly 24,000 distinct CDR3 sequences, 58% of them singletons. Sequenced: CD4+ T cells from blood, cultured in vitro. The source is a human donor who had recovered from COVID-19. Each CDR3 is given without its conserved first and last residue. Fields, in order: J gene, D gene, V gene, CDR3 protein. The D gene is left open where the match is weak.

j_gene: TRBJ2-1
d_gene: TRBD2
v_gene: TRBV7-3
CDR3aa: ASSPISSQREPNEQF

j_gene: TRBJ2-5
d_gene: -
v_gene: TRBV2
CDR3aa: ANRGSQETQY

j_gene: TRBJ1-1
d_gene: TRBD1
v_gene: TRBV28
CDR3aa: ASSTGQVNTEAF

j_gene: TRBJ1-2
d_gene: -
v_gene: TRBV7-2
CDR3aa: ASAEPNYGYT

j_gene: TRBJ1-2
d_gene: -
v_gene: TRBV7-3
CDR3aa: ASSQTGDYGYT

j_gene: TRBJ1-1
d_gene: -
v_gene: TRBV7-9
CDR3aa: ASTPGGGRFDEAF

j_gene: TRBJ1-1
d_gene: -
v_gene: TRBV7-2
CDR3aa: ASLVKGGTEAF

j_gene: TRBJ1-3
d_gene: TRBD1
v_gene: TRBV28
CDR3aa: ASSLSTGSGNTIY

j_gene: TRBJ1-6
d_gene: TRBD1
v_gene: TRBV3-1
CDR3aa: ASSPGQGRTPLH

j_gene: TRBJ2-5
d_gene: TRBD1
v_gene: TRBV19
CDR3aa: ASSETGRETQY

j_gene: TRBJ2-2
d_gene: TRBD1
v_gene: TRBV19
CDR3aa: ASRNRGGNTGELF

j_gene: TRBJ1-2
d_gene: TRBD1
v_gene: TRBV7-8
CDR3aa: ASSSGTDNGYT

j_gene: TRBJ2-5
d_gene: -
v_gene: TRBV20-1
CDR3aa: SAPRGGERETQY

j_gene: TRBJ1-2
d_gene: -
v_gene: TRBV12-3/TRBV12-4
CDR3aa: ASSLGGAVGYT

j_gene: TRBJ1-2
d_gene: -
v_gene: TRBV11-2
CDR3aa: ASSWAGRNYGYT

j_gene: TRBJ1-5
d_gene: -
v_gene: TRBV7-6
CDR3aa: ASSSGQPDQPQH

j_gene: TRBJ1-4
d_gene: -
v_gene: TRBV6-1
CDR3aa: ASSVFPPPVNEKLF

j_gene: TRBJ1-1
d_gene: -
v_gene: TRBV7-9
CDR3aa: ASIRAGEAF

j_gene: TRBJ2-7
d_gene: -
v_gene: TRBV7-8
CDR3aa: ASSLRQGGPYEQY

j_gene: TRBJ1-1
d_gene: -
v_gene: TRBV11-3
CDR3aa: ASSRGVNTEAF

j_gene: TRBJ2-2
d_gene: TRBD2
v_gene: TRBV7-3
CDR3aa: ASSQLAGNGELF

j_gene: TRBJ2-1
d_gene: TRBD1
v_gene: TRBV25-1
CDR3aa: ASSDSTGTDEQF

j_gene: TRBJ1-2
d_gene: -
v_gene: TRBV2
CDR3aa: ASSEAVTAGHT

j_gene: TRBJ2-1
d_gene: TRBD2
v_gene: TRBV11-3
CDR3aa: ASSRLAGPYNEQF

j_gene: TRBJ2-3
d_gene: TRBD2
v_gene: TRBV30
CDR3aa: AWSGGGGRARDTQY

j_gene: TRBJ1-1
d_gene: -
v_gene: TRBV5-1
CDR3aa: ASSWGQDTEAF

j_gene: TRBJ2-3
d_gene: -
v_gene: TRBV7-2
CDR3aa: ASSLKWAGTDTQY

j_gene: TRBJ1-4
d_gene: -
v_gene: TRBV12-3/TRBV12-4
CDR3aa: ASSLMGGPNEKLF

j_gene: TRBJ1-1
d_gene: -
v_gene: TRBV7-9
CDR3aa: ASRPDGEAF

j_gene: TRBJ2-5
d_gene: TRBD2
v_gene: TRBV19
CDR3aa: ASSKRLAQETQY

j_gene: TRBJ2-7
d_gene: TRBD2
v_gene: TRBV20-1
CDR3aa: SAREAGGFYEQY

j_gene: TRBJ2-3
d_gene: -
v_gene: TRBV15
CDR3aa: ATSREDRRQY

j_gene: TRBJ2-3
d_gene: TRBD1
v_gene: TRBV14
CDR3aa: ASSHGPGQASITDTQY

j_gene: TRBJ1-2
d_gene: TRBD1
v_gene: TRBV6-1
CDR3aa: ASSRTGNGYT

j_gene: TRBJ1-1
d_gene: -
v_gene: TRBV11-3
CDR3aa: ASKGDNTEAF

j_gene: TRBJ2-1
d_gene: TRBD1
v_gene: TRBV7-3
CDR3aa: ASSTGTGEFEQF

j_gene: TRBJ1-2
d_gene: -
v_gene: TRBV27
CDR3aa: ASSLSGVSGYT

j_gene: TRBJ2-7
d_gene: TRBD1
v_gene: TRBV7-2
CDR3aa: ASSFRTGKYEQY

j_gene: TRBJ2-7
d_gene: -
v_gene: TRBV20-1
CDR3aa: SAKGEAGSGLEQY

j_gene: TRBJ2-7
d_gene: -
v_gene: TRBV5-1
CDR3aa: ASSRRMDPGDEQY

j_gene: TRBJ1-3
d_gene: -
v_gene: TRBV24-1
CDR3aa: ARMGLNTIY

j_gene: TRBJ1-6
d_gene: -
v_gene: TRBV6-2/TRBV6-3
CDR3aa: ASSIMTGRNSPLH

j_gene: TRBJ2-3
d_gene: TRBD2
v_gene: TRBV20-1
CDR3aa: SAPPLAGERTDTQY